Following are 25 T cell receptor beta chains from one sample sequenced in a study of blood T cell repertoires in COVID-19. Only in-frame clones appear in the TCRdb table, and some are missing; sequencing was by immunoSEQ multiplex PCR. This table holds some 250,000 clones, 75% to 90% found once. The specimen sequenced was PBMCs or T cells enriched from blood (not recorded which). Source of these receptors: a woman in her fifties or sixties who had recovered from COVID-19.

The V and J genes are TRBV20-1 and TRBJ1-4; tentatively, D is TRBD1 (5 bases). From germline, CDR1 is DFQATT and CDR2 SNEGSKA (reference sequence). The length of the CDR3 is 14 residues. Between the trimmed V and J ends, which lost 3 bases and 6 bases, there was a span of 14 bases. The CDR3 sequence: CSASGAFGDEKLFF. The CDR3, as DNA: TGCAGTGCTAGTGGGGCATTCGGCGATGAAAAACTGTTTTTT.

This clone was seen more than once but under ten times. The rearrangement links TRBV28 to TRBJ1-6, with a tentative D call TRBD1 (5 bases). CDR1 is MDHEN and CDR2 is SYDVKM in the germline V gene. Trimming removed 5 bases from V and 10 bases from J, with 18 bases in between. The CDR3 has 15 amino acids. The CDR3 DNA follows: TGTGCCAGCAGTGCCCAGTCGATAAGGGGCTCACCCCTCCACTTT. This codes for CASSAQSIRGSPLHF.

This clone was observed a single time. The chain employs TRBV29-1 and TRBJ2-7; 11 bases align to TRBD2. The CDR3 has 14 amino acids. The ends lost 4 bases at V and 2 bases at J; junction bases unmatched: 4. Germline lookup yields CDR1 SQVTM and CDR2 ANQGSEA. The DNA of the CDR3 is TGCAGCGTTGTTGGGACTAGCGGTACCTACGAGCAGTACTTC. Its protein product is CSVVGTSGTYEQYF.

This clone was detected a few times. V is TRBV19 and J is TRBJ1-2; D possibly corresponds to TRBD1 (6 bases). The CDR3 has 13 amino acids. Looked up from germline, CDR1 is LNHDA and CDR2 is SQIVND (reference sequence). V lost 3 bases and J lost 7, with 12 bases in between. The CDR3: CASSIGRGLGYTF. CDR3 in DNA: TGTGCCAGTAGTATCGGCAGGGGTCTTGGCTACACCTTC.

Concerning this clone itself: Other DNA sequences in this sample translate to the same CDR3. The rearrangement joins TRBV28 to TRBJ1-4; 7 bases align to TRBD1. Trimming at V came to 4 bases and at J to 3 bases, leaving 5 bases not matched to a gene. This CDR3 is 15 amino acids long. Germline V gene lookup returns CDR1 MDHEN and CDR2 SYDVKM. The CDR3 coding sequence is TGTGCCAGCAGTTCGGGGGACAGCTCTAATGAAAAACTGTTTTTT. It specifies CASSSGDSSNEKLFF.

A single count supports this clone. This chain connects TRBV19 to TRBJ2-1; TRBD2 agrees at 9 bases. This CDR3 spans 15 amino acids. V dropped 7 bases and J dropped 1; count of bases not matched to a gene: 5. Germline V gene data show CDR1 as LNHDA and CDR2 as SQIVND (reference sequence). In DNA, the CDR3 is TGTGCCAGTAAGTGGCGGGAGGGATCCTACAATGAGCAGTTCTTC. Its protein is CASKWREGSYNEQFF. The full variable domain, completed using reference TRBV19 and TRBJ2-1, is DGGITQSPKYLFRKEGQNVTLSCEQNLNHDAMYWYRQDPGQGLRLIYYSQIVNDFQKGDIAEGYSVSREKKESFPLTVTSAQKNPTAFYLCASKWREGSYNEQFFGPGTRLTVL.

The chain combines TRBV29-1 with TRBJ2-5, with D possibly TRBD1 on 7 matching bases. CDR1 is SQVTM and CDR2 is ANQGSEA in the germline V gene. The CDR3 loop spans 13 amino acids. Deletions cut 6 bases from V and 5 bases from J, with 16 bases between. This chain's CDR3 is CSVVEGAGETQYF. Here the CDR3 DNA reads TGCAGCGTCGTGGAGGGGGCTGGGGAGACCCAGTACTTC.

This chain joins TRBV27 and TRBJ1-2; D unresolved. Trimming shortened V by 5 bases and J by 4 bases, and 20 bases separated the two germline ends. The CDR3 sequence is 16 residues long. From germline, CDR1 is MNHEY and CDR2 SMNVEV (reference sequence). Here the CDR3 reads CASSPVVRGILYGYTF. For the CDR3, the DNA is TGTGCCAGCAGTCCCGTCGTTAGAGGAATACTCTATGGCTACACCTTC.

This sequence joins TRBV18 and TRBJ1-1; 7 bases line up with TRBD1. CDR3 length: 11 residues. With V trimmed by 6 bases and J by 9 bases, 4 bases remained unmatched. In germline, CDR1 is KGHSH, CDR2 LQKENI. For the CDR3, the DNA is TGTGCCAGCTCCCAGACAGGGCAAGCTTTCTTT. Amino acid sequence: CASSQTGQAFF. The variable domain in full, with the rest retrieved from reference TRBV18 and TRBJ1-1, is NAGVMQNPRHLVRRRGQEARLRCSPMKGHSHVYWYRQLPEEGLKFMVYLQKENIIDESGMPKERFSAEFPKEGPSILRIQQVVRGDSAAYFCASSQTGQAFFGQGTRLTVV.

This clone has only one observation. This chain uses TRBV27 with TRBJ2-1; 8 positions agree with TRBD2. The CDR3 sequence is 12 residues long. Germline trimming cut 6 bases from V and 8 bases from J; bases unmatched to any gene: 3. CDR1 and CDR2 from the germline V gene are MNHEY and SMNVEV (reference sequence). This CDR3 reads CASRAGVDEQFF. The CDR3 DNA sequence: TGTGCCAGCAGAGCGGGAGTCGATGAGCAGTTCTTC.

The chain is built from TRBV7-9 and TRBJ2-2; TRBD1 matches 9 bases. CDR1 is SEHNR, CDR2 FQNEAQ, per germline (reference sequence). The J segment lost 7 bases and the V segment lost 6 bases, leaving 12 bases of the junction unmatched. CDR3 length: 16 amino acids. Written as DNA, the CDR3 is TGTGCCAGCAGACAACAGGGGGCTAAGCTCGTCGGGGAGCTGTTTTTT. Residues: CASRQQGAKLVGELFF. The whole variable domain, remainder taken from reference TRBV7-9 and TRBJ2-2, is DTGVSQNPRHKITKRGQNVTFRCDPISEHNRLYWYRQTLGQGPEFLTYFQNEAQLEKSRLLSDRFSAERPKGSFSTLEIQRTEQGDSAMYLCASRQQGAKLVGELFFGEGSRLTVL.

A single count supports this clone. This chain joins TRBV5-1 and TRBJ1-3, with D hard to call. CDR3 length: 14 amino acids. Germline values: CDR1 SGHRS, CDR2 YFSETQ. V shed 4 bases and J shed 1 base, with 9 bases lying between them. The CDR3 DNA follows: TGCGCCAGCAGCCAGACTTCATCTGGAAACACCATATATTTT. This translates into CASSQTSSGNTIYF.

V is TRBV28 and J is TRBJ1-6; TRBD1 might be the D (6 bases). Germline V CDR1 and CDR2: MDHEN, SYDVKM. The V end was cut by 5 bases, the J end by 6 bases, with 14 bases between. The CDR3 is made up of 15 amino acids. DNA for the CDR3: TGTGCCAGCAGTCCGACAGGCTCCCGTAATTCACCCCTCCACTTT. Its protein product is CASSPTGSRNSPLHF.

V and J are TRBV27 and TRBJ2-1, with TRBD2 matching over 9 bases. The V gene's germline CDR1 is MNHEY and CDR2 SMNVEV (reference sequence). V shed 6 bases and J 6 bases; nucleotides not matched to a gene: 6. This CDR3 contains 14 residues. The CDR3, as DNA: TGTGCCAGCAGGGTAGCGGGAGTGGGCAATGAGCAGTTCTTC. Translated: CASRVAGVGNEQFF.

A few counts support this clone. The chain carries TRBV6-5 and TRBJ1-1, with TRBD1 as a possible D gene (6 bases). Per germline, CDR1 MNHEY and CDR2 SVGAGI. Deletions cut 5 bases from V and 5 bases from J, with 12 bases between. The CDR3 consists of 13 residues. The CDR3 loop reads CASSNDRFTEAFF. CDR3 sequence (DNA): TGTGCCAGCAGTAACGACAGGTTTACTGAAGCTTTCTTT.

This chain links TRBV4-1 with TRBJ2-3; TRBD2 matches 12 bases. The CDR3 contains 15 residues. CDR1 is MGHRA and CDR2 is YSYEKL in the germline V gene. V shed 4 bases and J 1 base; nucleotides not matched to a gene: 0. The CDR3 nucleotides are TGCGCCAGCAGCCGACTAGCGGGGGGCACAGATACGCAGTATTTT. This gives the protein CASSRLAGGTDTQYF.

The chain employs TRBV11-2 and TRBJ2-1, with D unclear. V was cut by 5 bases and J by 8 bases, with 16 bases left in between. Germline CDR1 and CDR2: SGHAT and FQNNGV. This CDR3 region has 14 residues. The CDR3 sequence is CASSPLVFVDEQFF. CDR3 DNA: TGTGCCAGCAGCCCCCTAGTATTTGTCGATGAGCAGTTCTTC.

The chain has TRBV7-9 and TRBJ2-1; 13 bases are a match to TRBD2. Germline V gene sequence: CDR1 SEHNR, CDR2 FQNEAQ (reference sequence). The CDR3 has 15 amino acids. The V and J ends lost 2 bases and 7 bases, in that order; junction bases with no gene match: 2. Here the CDR3 reads CASSLSGLAGNEQFF. The DNA for the CDR3 is TGTGCCAGCAGCTTATCGGGACTAGCGGGGAATGAGCAGTTCTTC.

The V gene is TRBV6-2 or TRBV6-3, the J gene TRBJ2-7, with D unresolved. The CDR3 covers 12 residues. CDR1 MNHEY and CDR2 SVGEGT come from the germline V gene. V was trimmed by 0 bases and J by 5 bases, leaving 5 bases between them. CDR3: CASSYSEDEQYF. CDR3 in DNA: TGTGCCAGCAGTTACTCCGAGGACGAGCAGTACTTC.

The chain couples TRBV27 to TRBJ2-5, with a possible D match to TRBD1 (5 bases). The CDR3 sequence is 11 residues long. In germline, CDR1 is MNHEY, CDR2 SMNVEV (reference sequence). V lost 6 bases and J 8 bases, leaving 10 bases between the germline ends. The CDR3 is CASSPGKTQYF. The CDR3, as DNA: TGTGCCAGCAGCCCAGGGAAAACCCAGTACTTC.

The V and J genes are TRBV5-8 and TRBJ2-7; 7 bases are a match to TRBD1. The V gene's germline CDR1 is SGHTS and CDR2 YDEGEE. V was pared by 2 bases and J by 7 bases, with 12 bases of the junction left unmatched. CDR3 length: 15 residues. The CDR3 loop reads CASSFGTGTVGEQYF. CDR3 nucleotide sequence: TGTGCCAGCAGCTTTGGGACCGGGACAGTGGGAGAGCAGTACTTC. The full variable domain, rest sourced from reference TRBV5-8 and TRBJ2-7, is EAGVTQSPTHLIKTRGQQATLRCSPISGHTSVYWYQQALGLGLQFLLWYDEGEERNRGNFPPRFSGRQFPNYSSELNVNALELEDSALYLCASSFGTGTVGEQYFGPGTRLTVT.

The chain combines TRBV6-5 with TRBJ1-1; possible D gene TRBD1, 6 bases. CDR1 is MNHEY and CDR2 is SVGAGI in the germline V gene. The V end was cut by 7 bases, the J end by 0 bases, with 12 bases between. There are 14 residues in the CDR3. In nucleotides, the CDR3 is TGTGCCAGCACACCAGGGGAACTGAACACTGAAGCTTTCTTT. Translation: CASTPGELNTEAFF.

J is TRBJ2-6 and V is TRBV18; the D gene is possibly TRBD2 (5 bases). The germline V gene has CDR1 KGHSH and CDR2 LQKENI. The CDR3 spans 19 residues. V lost 0 bases and J lost 3, with 18 bases in between. DNA for the CDR3: TGTGCCAGCTCACCACCGAGTCGAGGGCGCGTCGGTGGGGCCAACGTCCTGACTTTC. It translates to CASSPPSRGRVGGANVLTF. Full variable domain (outside the CDR3, taken from reference TRBV18 and TRBJ2-6): NAGVMQNPRHLVRRRGQEARLRCSPMKGHSHVYWYRQLPEEGLKFMVYLQKENIIDESGMPKERFSAEFPKEGPSILRIQQVVRGDSAAYFCASSPPSRGRVGGANVLTFGAGSRLTVL.

The rearrangement uses TRBV5-4 and TRBJ2-2; 7 positions agree with TRBD1. Losses at the gene ends were 4 bases for V and 0 bases for J; bases not matched to a gene: 6. Germline CDR1 reads SGHNT; CDR2 reads YYREEE (reference sequence). The CDR3 is made up of 16 amino acids. The CDR3 DNA follows: TGTGCCAGCAGCCCCACGACAGGGTCGAACACCGGGGAGCTGTTTTTT. Translated, it gives CASSPTTGSNTGELFF. Combining the CDR3 with reference TRBV5-4 and TRBJ2-2 gives the whole variable domain ETGVTQSPTHLIKTRGQQVTLRCSSQSGHNTVSWYQQALGQGPQFIFQYYREEENGRGNFPPRFSGLQFPNYSSELNVNALELDDSALYLCASSPTTGSNTGELFFGEGSRLTVL.

The rearrangement joins TRBV19 to TRBJ2-1, with 12 bases aligning to TRBD2. V shed 5 bases and J 3 bases; nucleotides not matched to a gene: 2. This CDR3 spans 15 amino acids. Germline CDR1 LNHDA, CDR2 SQIVND (reference sequence). The CDR3 DNA is TGTGCCAGTAGTCCGACTAGCGGGGGCTACAATGAGCAGTTCTTC. The encoded protein is CASSPTSGGYNEQFF.